The sequence of this TCR beta chain was determined in a study of T cell responses to AZD1222 COVID-19 vaccine. This table comes from immunoSEQ multiplex PCR, and its TCRdb copy is limited to in-frame clones, with some not included. This table holds 150,000 to 200,000 clones, roughly nine tenths found once. Per germline, CDR1 LGHDT and CDR2 YNNKEL (reference sequence). Trimming pared 2 bases from V and 0 bases from J, leaving 18 bases between. The CDR3 has 18 amino acids. The TCR originated in an adult who received the AZD1222 COVID-19 vaccine. The rearrangement uses TRBV3-1 (or the pseudogene TRBV3-2) and TRBJ2-3; possible D gene TRBD1, 5 bases. The sample in question was peripheral blood, obtained 28 days after the second AZD1222 dose. CDR3 in DNA: TGTGCCAGCAGCCAATGGGGCTTTGGCGGACCTAGCACAGATACGCAGTATTTT. Amino acid sequence: CASSQWGFGGPSTDTQYF.